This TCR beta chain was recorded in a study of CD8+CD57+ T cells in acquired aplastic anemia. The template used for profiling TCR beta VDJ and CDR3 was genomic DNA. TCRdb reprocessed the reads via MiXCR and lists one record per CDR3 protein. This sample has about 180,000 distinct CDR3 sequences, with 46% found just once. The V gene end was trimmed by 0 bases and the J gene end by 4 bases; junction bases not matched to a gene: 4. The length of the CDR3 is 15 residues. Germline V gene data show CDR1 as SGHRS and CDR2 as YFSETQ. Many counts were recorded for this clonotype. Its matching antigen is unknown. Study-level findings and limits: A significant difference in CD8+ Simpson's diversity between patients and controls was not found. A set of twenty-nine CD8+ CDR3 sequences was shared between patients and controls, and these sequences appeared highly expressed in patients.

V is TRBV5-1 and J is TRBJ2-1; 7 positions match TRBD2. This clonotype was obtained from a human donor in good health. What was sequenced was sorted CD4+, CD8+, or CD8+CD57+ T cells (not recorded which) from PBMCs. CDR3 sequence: CASSLGEGVYNEQFF. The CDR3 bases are TGCGCCAGCAGCTTGGGGGAGGGAGTGTACAATGAGCAGTTCTTC.